The entry below gives a single TCR beta chain sequence along with its context. This sample was included in a study of blood T cell repertoires in COVID-19. Study context: The United States, Italy and Spain were the sources of the acute and convalescent COVID-19 samples. In each case, the material was cDNA or gDNA derived from T cells, B-cell-depleted T cells, or PBMCs.

V was cut by 4 bases and J by 0 bases, with 8 bases left in between. This CDR3 spans 14 amino acids. Germline V CDR1 and CDR2: SNHLY, FYNNEI. Assignment of participants to cohorts was predicated upon participant-reported clinical history. Recovered participants had two consecutive negative NP/OP PCR tests, healthcare professional clearance, or symptom resolution. Repertoires were generated with immunoSEQ multiplex PCR, while TCRdb's copy carries only in-frame clones and drops some. The repertoire holds more than 300,000 clones, with about nine tenths as singletons. The source is a man aged 25 to 45 who had recovered from COVID-19. The V call is TRBV2, the J call TRBJ2-3; D gene ambiguous. Sequenced input: PBMCs or T cells enriched from blood (not recorded which). CDR3 protein: CASSGHISTDTQYF. CDR3 nucleotides: TGTGCCAGCAGTGGACACATTAGCACAGATACGCAGTATTTT.